What follows are 13 T cell receptor beta chains derived from one specimen sequenced in a study of blood T cell repertoires in COVID-19. Sequencing was performed with immunoSEQ multiplex PCR; in TCRdb, only in-frame clones are kept and a portion is missing. The data contain about 480,000 clones, roughly 90% of them singletons. Sequenced material: PBMCs or T cells enriched from blood (not recorded which). Receptors originate from a woman in her 40s who had recovered from COVID-19.

The V gene is TRBV10-3, the J gene TRBJ1-1; TRBD1 might be the D (6 bases). Germline-derived CDR1 and CDR2 are ENHRY and SYGVKD. V was cut by 2 bases and J by 1 base, with 8 bases left in between. The CDR3 has 14 residues. CDR3 sequence reads: CAISEGQPNTEAFF. The CDR3, as DNA: TGTGCCATCAGTGAGGGACAGCCGAACACTGAAGCTTTCTTT.

V gene TRBV18 combines with J gene TRBJ1-1; TRBD1 matches at 7 bases. The germline gives CDR1 KGHSH, CDR2 LQKENI. The CDR3 covers 14 residues. Losses at the gene ends were 6 bases for V and 8 bases for J; bases not matched to a gene: 12. The CDR3 region has the DNA TGTGCCAGCTCTCCGGGGACAGTGGGATCGGAAGCTTTCTTT. Its protein is CASSPGTVGSEAFF.

This rearrangement joins TRBV27 to TRBJ2-1, with D possibly matching TRBD2 (7 bases). This CDR3 has 15 residues. V gave up 3 bases and J gave up 9 bases, with 18 bases separating them. From germline, CDR1 is MNHEY and CDR2 SMNVEV (reference sequence). CDR3 coding DNA: TGTGCCAGCAGTTTCCCTTCTAGAGGGGGGGGTGAGCAGTTCTTC. This gives the protein CASSFPSRGGGEQFF.

V usage is TRBV9 and J usage is TRBJ2-7; a possible D gene is TRBD1 (5 bases). With 3 bases removed from V and 6 bases from J, the gap between germline ends came to 16 bases. CDR3 size: 14 residues. Germline V CDR1 and CDR2: SGDLS, YYNGEE. The CDR3 loop reads CASSGQTTPVEQYF. In nucleotides, the CDR3 is TGTGCCAGCAGCGGACAGACCACTCCCGTCGAGCAGTACTTC.

The chain carries TRBV23-1 and TRBJ2-1, with 9 positions matching TRBD2. TRBV23-1 is classed as an ORF, of uncertain function. Trimming at V came to 1 base and at J to 9 bases, leaving 13 bases not matched to a gene. The CDR3 totals 17 residues. The DNA for the CDR3 is TGCGCCAGCAGTCAATGCCCCATGAGCGGGAGGTGGAGTGAGCAGTTCTTC. Translating gives CASSQCPMSGRWSEQFF.

The chain combines TRBV6-2 or TRBV6-3 with TRBJ1-2, with D unresolved. Trimming stripped 3 bases from V and 5 bases from J, with 19 bases between. This CDR3 spans 16 amino acids. Germline-derived CDR1 and CDR2 are MNHEY and SVGEGT. The CDR3 here is CASSYSSQTGSYGYTF. The DNA for the CDR3 is TGTGCCAGCAGTTATTCGAGTCAGACGGGGAGTTATGGCTACACCTTC.

V gene TRBV25-1 combines with J gene TRBJ1-6; no definite D call. The germline gives CDR1 MGHDK, CDR2 SYGVNS. The length of the CDR3 is 14 residues. Trimming pared 6 bases from V and 7 bases from J, leaving 13 bases between. CDR3 protein: CASSEEVKNSPLHF. Here the CDR3 DNA reads TGTGCCAGCAGCGAGGAGGTGAAAAATTCACCCCTCCACTTT.

This rearrangement joins TRBV7-8 to TRBJ2-1; 11 bases map to TRBD2. The ends lost 6 bases at V and 0 bases at J; junction bases unmatched: 4. Germline assignment: CDR1 SGHVS and CDR2 FQNEAQ. The CDR3 spans 16 residues. The CDR3 sequence: CASSKLAGVSYNEQFF. CDR3 in DNA: TGTGCCAGCAGTAAACTAGCGGGAGTCTCCTACAATGAGCAGTTCTTC.

V and J are TRBV6-5 and TRBJ2-4; maybe TRBD2 (5 bases). Germline V gene data show CDR1 as MNHEY and CDR2 as SVGAGI. Trimming left V 2 bases short and J 0 bases short, with 8 bases between. The CDR3 has 15 residues. CDR3 coding DNA: TGTGCCAGCAGTTACGGAGGTCCAGCCAAAAACATTCAGTACTTC. This translates into CASSYGGPAKNIQYF.

V is TRBV11-3 and J is TRBJ2-7; D ambiguous. The germline gives CDR1 SGHNT, CDR2 YENEEA. With 5 bases removed from V and 3 bases from J, the gap between germline ends came to 11 bases. CDR3 length: 13 residues. The CDR3 sequence: CASSVTRLYEQYF. CDR3 coding DNA: TGTGCCAGCAGCGTGACAAGGCTCTACGAGCAGTACTTC.

This clone came up a few times. The chain uses TRBV5-1 and TRBJ1-1, with 8 bases lining up with TRBD1. The junction had 11 bases not matched to a gene; V was cut back by 7 bases and J by 0 bases. The CDR3 runs 16 residues. Germline CDR1 is SGHRS and CDR2 is YFSETQ. The CDR3 DNA is TGCGCCAGCGGTCCGTTAGCAGGGGGCATGAACACTGAAGCTTTCTTT. Translation gives CASGPLAGGMNTEAFF.

The chain employs TRBV4-1 and TRBJ2-1, with 8 positions matching TRBD2. Per germline, CDR1 MGHRA and CDR2 YSYEKL. There are 16 residues in the CDR3. J lost 4 bases, V lost 2 bases, and 7 bases had no gene match. This CDR3 is CASSQPGGGKYNEQFF. The CDR3, as DNA: TGCGCCAGCAGCCAACCCGGCGGGGGGAAGTACAATGAGCAGTTCTTC.

The chain joins TRBV27 to TRBJ2-2; perhaps TRBD1 as D (6 bases). The CDR3 runs to 14 residues. Germline V gene data show CDR1 as MNHEY and CDR2 as SMNVEV (reference sequence). Trimming stripped 3 bases from V and 6 bases from J, with 11 bases between. As DNA, the CDR3 is TGTGCCAGCAGTTTTGGACAGCCGGCCGGGGAGCTGTTTTTT. Encoded protein: CASSFGQPAGELFF.